The text below deals with one T cell receptor beta chain. Its antigen is undetermined. CDR3 length: 16 amino acids. Germline V gives CDR1 DFQATT, CDR2 SNEGSKA (reference sequence). This sample was taken from a study of T cells expressing NK-cell markers. As for the study in general: Most of the eight sequenced donors were HCMV-seropositive; one was seronegative. Study-level results: In a few donors, dominant clonotypes made up 28.3-60.1% of CD3+CD56-NKG2C+ cells. Whether the expanded NKG2C+ T cell clones recognized HCMV remained unclear.

Beta-chain TCR cDNA was generated via 5'RACE template switching with UMIs. Using the 5' RACE reads, TCRdb records one entry per CDR3 protein without DNA. The sample holds a few hundred thousand distinct CDR3 sequences. Material: blood T cells: a sorted CD56 or NKG2C T cell subset, CD4+ or CD8+ T cells, or bulk PBMC T cells (not recorded which). This TCR was recovered from a man aged 18 to 29 in good health. The J gene is TRBJ2-5, the V gene TRBV20-1; TCRdb's D call, TRBD2, is unchecked because there is no DNA. The CDR3 protein is CSASSVAYGRGETQYF.